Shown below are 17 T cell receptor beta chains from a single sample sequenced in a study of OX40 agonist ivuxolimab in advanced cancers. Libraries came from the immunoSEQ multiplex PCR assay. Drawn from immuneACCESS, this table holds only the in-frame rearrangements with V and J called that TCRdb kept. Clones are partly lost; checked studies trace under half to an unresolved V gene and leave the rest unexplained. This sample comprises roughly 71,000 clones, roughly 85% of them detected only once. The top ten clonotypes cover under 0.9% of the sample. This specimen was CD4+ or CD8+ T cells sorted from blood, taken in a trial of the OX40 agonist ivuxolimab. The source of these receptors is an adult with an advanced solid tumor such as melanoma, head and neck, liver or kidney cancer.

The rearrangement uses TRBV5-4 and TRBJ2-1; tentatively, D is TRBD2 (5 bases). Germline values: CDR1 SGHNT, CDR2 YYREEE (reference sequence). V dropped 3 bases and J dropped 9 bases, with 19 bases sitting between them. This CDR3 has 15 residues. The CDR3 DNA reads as TGTGCCAGCAGCTCCCGAACTACCGAGGGTGGTGAGCAGTTCTTC. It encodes CASSSRTTEGGEQFF.

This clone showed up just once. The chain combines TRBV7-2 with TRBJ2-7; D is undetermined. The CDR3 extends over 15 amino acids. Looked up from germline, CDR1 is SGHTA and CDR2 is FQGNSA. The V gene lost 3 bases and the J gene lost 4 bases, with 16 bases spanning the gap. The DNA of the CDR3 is TGTGCCAGCAGCTTTAGACTCCCTCAGTATTACGAGCAGTACTTC. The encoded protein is CASSFRLPQYYEQYF.

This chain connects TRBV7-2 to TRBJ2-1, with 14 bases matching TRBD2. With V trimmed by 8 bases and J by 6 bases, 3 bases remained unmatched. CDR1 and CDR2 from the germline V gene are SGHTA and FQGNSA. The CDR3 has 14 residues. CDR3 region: CASAGLAGVNEQFF. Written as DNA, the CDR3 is TGTGCCAGCGCGGGACTAGCGGGAGTCAATGAGCAGTTCTTC.

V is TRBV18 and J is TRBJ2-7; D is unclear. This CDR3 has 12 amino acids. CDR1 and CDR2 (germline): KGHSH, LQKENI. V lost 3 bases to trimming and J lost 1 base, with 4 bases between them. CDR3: CASSPSSYEQYF. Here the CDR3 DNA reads TGTGCCAGCTCACCGAGTTCCTACGAGCAGTACTTC. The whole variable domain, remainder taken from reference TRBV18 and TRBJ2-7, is NAGVMQNPRHLVRRRGQEARLRCSPMKGHSHVYWYRQLPEEGLKFMVYLQKENIIDESGMPKERFSAEFPKEGPSILRIQQVVRGDSAAYFCASSPSSYEQYFGPGTRLTVT.

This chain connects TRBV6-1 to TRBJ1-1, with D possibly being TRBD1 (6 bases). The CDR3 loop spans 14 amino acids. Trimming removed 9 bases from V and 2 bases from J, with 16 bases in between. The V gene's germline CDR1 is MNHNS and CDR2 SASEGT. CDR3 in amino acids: CARFQRGKNTEAFF. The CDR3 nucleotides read TGTGCCAGGTTCCAGAGGGGGAAAAACACTGAAGCTTTCTTT.

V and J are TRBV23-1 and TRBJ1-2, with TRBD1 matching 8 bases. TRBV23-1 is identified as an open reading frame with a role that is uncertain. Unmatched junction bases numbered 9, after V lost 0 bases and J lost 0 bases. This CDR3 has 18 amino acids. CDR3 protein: CASSQSLPGQGPNYGYTF. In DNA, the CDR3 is TGCGCCAGCAGTCAATCGCTCCCCGGACAGGGCCCTAACTATGGCTACACCTTC.

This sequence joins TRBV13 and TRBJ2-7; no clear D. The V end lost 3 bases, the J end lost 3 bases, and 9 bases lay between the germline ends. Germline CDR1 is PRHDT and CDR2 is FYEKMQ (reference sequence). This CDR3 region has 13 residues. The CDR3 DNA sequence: TGTGCCAGCAGCTTCCAGGCAGGCTACGAGCAGTACTTC. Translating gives CASSFQAGYEQYF.

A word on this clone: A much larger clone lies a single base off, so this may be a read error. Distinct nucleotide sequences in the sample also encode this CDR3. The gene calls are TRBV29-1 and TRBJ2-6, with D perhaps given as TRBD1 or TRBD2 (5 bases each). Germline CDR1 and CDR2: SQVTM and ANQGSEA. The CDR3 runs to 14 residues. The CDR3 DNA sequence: TGCAGCGTTGTAACCGGGGCCGGGGCCAACGTCTTGACTTTC. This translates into CSVVTGAGANVLTF.

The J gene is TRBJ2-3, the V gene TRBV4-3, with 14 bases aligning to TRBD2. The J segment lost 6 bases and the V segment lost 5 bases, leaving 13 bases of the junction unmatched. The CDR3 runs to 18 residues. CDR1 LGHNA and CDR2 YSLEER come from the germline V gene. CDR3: CASSMGLAGAGGGDTQYF. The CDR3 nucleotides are TGCGCCAGCAGCATGGGACTAGCGGGAGCAGGCGGAGGGGATACGCAGTATTTT.

The CDR3 nucleotides read TGTGCCACCCGGGCGGGACACCGAACCTACGAGCAGTACTTC. This gives the protein CATRAGHRTYEQYF. J is TRBJ2-7 and V is TRBV7-2; either TRBD1 or TRBD2 may fit D (6 bases each). V was clipped by 10 bases and J by 2 bases, with 18 bases between them. CDR1 and CDR2 (germline): SGHTA, FQGNSA. The CDR3 length is 14 residues.

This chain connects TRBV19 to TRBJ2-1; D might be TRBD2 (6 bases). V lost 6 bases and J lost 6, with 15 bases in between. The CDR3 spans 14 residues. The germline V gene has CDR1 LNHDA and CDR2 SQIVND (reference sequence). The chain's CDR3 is CASRSPGLLNEQFF. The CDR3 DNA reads TGTGCCAGTAGATCCCCGGGACTCCTCAATGAGCAGTTCTTC.

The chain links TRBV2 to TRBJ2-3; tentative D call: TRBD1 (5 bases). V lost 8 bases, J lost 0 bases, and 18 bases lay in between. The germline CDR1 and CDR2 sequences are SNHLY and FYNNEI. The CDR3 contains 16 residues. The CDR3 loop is CASDSIQATSTDTQYF. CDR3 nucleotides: TGTGCCAGCGATTCAATACAGGCCACTAGCACAGATACGCAGTATTTT.

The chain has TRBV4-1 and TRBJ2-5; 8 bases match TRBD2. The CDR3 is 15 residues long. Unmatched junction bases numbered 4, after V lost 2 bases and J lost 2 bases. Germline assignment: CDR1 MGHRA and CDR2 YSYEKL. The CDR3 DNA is TGCGCCAGCAGCCAATCCGGGACTAGACAAGAGACCCAGTACTTC. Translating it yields CASSQSGTRQETQYF.

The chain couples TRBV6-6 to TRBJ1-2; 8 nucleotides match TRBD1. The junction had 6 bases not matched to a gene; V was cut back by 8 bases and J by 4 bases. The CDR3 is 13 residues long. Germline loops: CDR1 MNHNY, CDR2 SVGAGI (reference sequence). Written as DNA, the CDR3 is TGTGCCAGCGGCGGACAGGGCGGCTATGGCTACACCTTC. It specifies CASGGQGGYGYTF.

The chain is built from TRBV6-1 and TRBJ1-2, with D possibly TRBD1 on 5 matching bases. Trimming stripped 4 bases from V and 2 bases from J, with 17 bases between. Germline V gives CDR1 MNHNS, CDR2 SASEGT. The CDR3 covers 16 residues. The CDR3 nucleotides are TGTGCCAGCAGTGCTAAAGCGGGGCCTTCCAACTATGGCTACACCTTC. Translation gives CASSAKAGPSNYGYTF.

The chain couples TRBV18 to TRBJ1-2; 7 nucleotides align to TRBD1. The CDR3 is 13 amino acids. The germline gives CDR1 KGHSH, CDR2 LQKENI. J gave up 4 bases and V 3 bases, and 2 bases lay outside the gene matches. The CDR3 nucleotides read TGTGCCAGCTCACCGAGGGACAGCTATGGCTACACCTTC. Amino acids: CASSPRDSYGYTF.

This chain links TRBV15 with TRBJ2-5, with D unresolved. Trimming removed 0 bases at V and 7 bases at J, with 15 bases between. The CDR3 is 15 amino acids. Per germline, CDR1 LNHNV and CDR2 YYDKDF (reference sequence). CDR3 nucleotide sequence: TGTGCCACCAGCAGAGATCGGTTAGGGTCGGGGACCCAGTACTTC. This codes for CATSRDRLGSGTQYF.